This T cell receptor (beta chain) was captured in a study of T cell responses to AZD1222 COVID-19 vaccine. Here immunoSEQ multiplex PCR was the method, and the copy in TCRdb shows in-frame clones only, minus some. The top ten hold around 1.5% of the sample, which has 100,000 to 150,000 clones, around 92% seen once. Study outcomes and limitations: Variant regions that are unmutated are reportedly the target of nearly half of spike-specific TCRs.

Trimming took 7 bases from V and 3 from J, leaving 14 bases between them. The V gene's germline CDR1 is SNHLY and CDR2 FYNNEI. The length of the CDR3 is 14 residues. On this clone: Its antigen is as yet unknown.

The V call is TRBV2, the J call TRBJ2-3; D possibly matches TRBD1 or TRBD2 (5 bases each). This receptor was taken from an adult in good health. The specimen was peripheral blood, collected on day 0 of AZD1222 vaccination. CDR3 residues: CASNRDLPTDTQYF. CDR3 bases: TGTGCCAGCAACCGGGACCTCCCGACAGATACGCAGTATTTT.